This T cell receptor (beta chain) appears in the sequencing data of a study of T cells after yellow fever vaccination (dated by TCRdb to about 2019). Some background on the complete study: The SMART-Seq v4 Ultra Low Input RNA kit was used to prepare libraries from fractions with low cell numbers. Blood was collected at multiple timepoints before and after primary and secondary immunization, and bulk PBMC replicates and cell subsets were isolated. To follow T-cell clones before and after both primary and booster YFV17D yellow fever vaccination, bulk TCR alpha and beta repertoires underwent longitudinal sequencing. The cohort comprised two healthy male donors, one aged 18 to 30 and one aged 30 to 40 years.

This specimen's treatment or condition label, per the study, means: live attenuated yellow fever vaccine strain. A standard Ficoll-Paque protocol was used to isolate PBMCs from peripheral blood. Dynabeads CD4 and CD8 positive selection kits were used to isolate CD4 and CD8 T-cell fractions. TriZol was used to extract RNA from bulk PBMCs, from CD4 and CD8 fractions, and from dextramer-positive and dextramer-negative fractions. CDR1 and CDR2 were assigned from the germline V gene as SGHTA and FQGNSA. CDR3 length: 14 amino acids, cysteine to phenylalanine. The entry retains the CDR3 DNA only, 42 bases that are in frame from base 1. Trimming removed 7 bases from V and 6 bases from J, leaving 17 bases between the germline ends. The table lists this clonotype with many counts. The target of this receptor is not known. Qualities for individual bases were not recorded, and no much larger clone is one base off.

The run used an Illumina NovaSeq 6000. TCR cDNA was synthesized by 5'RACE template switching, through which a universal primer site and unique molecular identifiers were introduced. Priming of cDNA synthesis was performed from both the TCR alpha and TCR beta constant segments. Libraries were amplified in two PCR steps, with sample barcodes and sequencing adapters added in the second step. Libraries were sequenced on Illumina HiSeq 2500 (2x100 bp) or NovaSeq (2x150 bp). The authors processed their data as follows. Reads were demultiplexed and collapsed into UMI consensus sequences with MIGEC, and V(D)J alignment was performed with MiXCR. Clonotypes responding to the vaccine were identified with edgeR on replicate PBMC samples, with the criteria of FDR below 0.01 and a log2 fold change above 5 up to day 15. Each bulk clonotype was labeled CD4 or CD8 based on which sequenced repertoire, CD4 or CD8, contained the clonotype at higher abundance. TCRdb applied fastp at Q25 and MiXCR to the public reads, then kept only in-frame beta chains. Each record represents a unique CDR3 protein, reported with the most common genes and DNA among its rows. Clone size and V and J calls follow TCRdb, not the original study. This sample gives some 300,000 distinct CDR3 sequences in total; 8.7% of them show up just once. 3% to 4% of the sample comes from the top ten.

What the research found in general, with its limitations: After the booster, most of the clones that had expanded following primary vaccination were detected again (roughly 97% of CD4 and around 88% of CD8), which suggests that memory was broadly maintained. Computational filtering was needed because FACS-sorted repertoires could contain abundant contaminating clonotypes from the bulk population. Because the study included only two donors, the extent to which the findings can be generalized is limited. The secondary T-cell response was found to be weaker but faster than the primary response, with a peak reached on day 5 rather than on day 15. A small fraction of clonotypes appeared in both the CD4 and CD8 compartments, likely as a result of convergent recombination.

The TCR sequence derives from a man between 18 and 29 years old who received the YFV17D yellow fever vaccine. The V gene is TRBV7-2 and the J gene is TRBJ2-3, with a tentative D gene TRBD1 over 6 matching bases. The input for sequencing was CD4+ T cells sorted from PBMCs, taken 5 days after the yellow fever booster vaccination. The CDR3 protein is CASKVMGAEDTQYF. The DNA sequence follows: TGTGCCAGCAAAGTTATGGGGGCGGAGGATACGCAGTATTTT.